This T cell receptor beta chain is drawn from a study of shared clonotypes between healthy human individuals. Study-wide points: Generally, estimated richness proved larger in naive subsets than it did in memory subsets.

Measured with immunoSEQ multiplex PCR; TCRdb has only the in-frame clones, and not every one. The sample yields about 1.5 million clones, around 98% seen once. V dropped 6 bases and J dropped 2 bases, with 16 bases sitting between them. CDR3 length: 15 residues. Germline V gives CDR1 MRHNA, CDR2 SNTAGT. Remarks on this clone: Its antigen is still unknown.

The sequencing sample was made of naive CD4+ T cells sorted from blood. Subset of the sample: CD45RA+ positively selected. V is TRBV6-4 and J is TRBJ2-5, with D perhaps TRBD1 (6 bases). The sequence was collected from a man aged 25-45 years in good health. The CDR3 sequence: CASRGQGWEQETQYF. The CDR3 DNA follows: TGTGCCAGCAGAGGTCAGGGGTGGGAGCAAGAGACCCAGTACTTC.